This entry describes one T cell receptor (beta chain). Its antigen remains unidentified. This sample is part of a study of vaccination and CD4 T cells after COVID-19. Germline assignment: CDR1 DFQATT and CDR2 SNEGSKA (reference sequence). V was trimmed by 4 bases and J by 0 bases, leaving 15 bases between them. The CDR3 extends over 16 amino acids. Sequencing of DNA taken from cultured CD4+ T cells relied on the Oncomine TCR Beta short-read assay. TCRdb re-called the PCR reads through MiXCR, storing one row per CDR3 protein. The sample includes about 12,000 distinct CDR3 sequences, about two thirds of them seen just once. The treatment: approximately nine-day PBMC culture with coronavirus spike peptide pools or control peptides (ViraFEST assay). The ViraFEST method relied on peptide pools to expand antigen-specific T cells, followed by TCR sequencing.

The chain is built from TRBV20-1 and TRBJ2-2, with a tentative D call TRBD2 (5 bases). This sequence originates from a human donor who had recovered from COVID-19. The source material was CD4+ T cells from blood, cultured in vitro. The CDR3, as DNA: TGCAGTGCTATGTCGGGGAGCGTCACGAACACCGGGGAGCTGTTTTTT. It specifies CSAMSGSVTNTGELFF.